The subject of this entry is one T cell receptor beta chain. This clonotype was detected many times. What antigen it recognizes has not been identified. Base-call qualities are not available, and no considerably larger clone is one nucleotide away. This was a case-control study nested in a cohort of healthcare workers in London, UK, who had nasopharyngeal swab PCR tests and blood samples taken every week. Healthcare workers were enrolled in the week of the UK lockdown, from 23 to 31 March 2020, and were followed every week for up to roughly 16 weeks. This entry is derived from a study of early T cells in non-severe SARS-CoV-2 infection (dated by TCRdb to the early 2020s). Describing the broader study: TCR sequencing used bulk RNA from unsorted whole blood, so alpha and beta chains could not be paired.

Paper-wide results and their limitations: VDJdb matching was skewed toward anti-spike CD8 responses, so virus-specific expansions were likely underestimated and private and CD4 specificities were missed.

V and J are trimmed by 5 bases and 3 bases, and the gene matches miss 7 bases of the junction. CDR1 and CDR2 were assigned from the germline V gene (reference sequence) as DFQATT and SNEGSKA. Counted from cysteine to phenylalanine, this CDR3 has 13 amino acids. The read is trimmed to its CDR3 DNA, 39 bases read in frame from base 1. Library preparation employed 5' RACE. Instrument used: NextSeq 500. In the TCR library protocol, unique molecular identifiers were attached to individual cDNA molecules to correct for PCR bias and sequencing error. Both TCR alpha and beta chains were sequenced, and tight co-correlation was observed between alpha and beta sequence abundances in each sample. As for how the authors treated the data: Decombinator V4 was used to perform V gene, J gene and CDR3 annotation of TCR sequences. TCRs were defined as expanded if a significant change between any two time points was detected under a Poisson model with p below 0.0001. TCR abundances were normalised to the total number of TCRs sequenced per sample and expressed as counts per million. TRAV1-2 paired with TRAJ12, TRAJ20 or TRAJ33 defined MAIT TCRs, while TRAV10 paired with TRAJ18 defined iNKT TCRs. VDJdb, accessed 1 November 2021, was searched for CMV, EBV and SARS-CoV-2 annotated TCRs, with TCRs annotated for multiple antigens excluded. The public reads were reanalyzed by TCRdb: fastp trimming at Q25, MiXCR alignment, in-frame beta chains only. Every entry covers one CDR3 protein and lists the most common genes and DNA from its rows. TCRdb's processing, not the authors' own work, is the source of the V and J calls. The sample data list about 55,000 distinct CDR3 sequences, and around 7% of these were observed just once. The ten largest make up 5.8% of the sample.

The rearrangement combines TRBV20-1 with TRBJ2-7; 7 central nucleotides agree with TRBD1. Sequencing was performed on whole blood, taken at baseline. The sequence came from an adult who was a healthcare worker with PCR-confirmed SARS-CoV-2 infection or an uninfected control (not recorded which). The DNA is TGCAGTGCTGGTCGAGGGGGCATCTACGAGCAGTACTTC. This is translated as CSAGRGGIYEQYF.